A single sample gave rise to the 5 T cell receptor beta chains below, sequenced in a study of preoperative IRX-2 immunotherapy in early breast cancer. The method was immunoSEQ multiplex PCR; TCRdb's version includes in-frame clones alone and lacks a portion of them. Of around 62,000 clones listed, roughly 94% are singletons. The sample's treatment: preoperative locoregional IRX-2 cytokine immunotherapy. The specimen was taken from a patient treated with IRX-2 immunotherapy. These receptors were collected from a human donor with breast cancer.

The genes are TRBV23-1 and TRBJ2-3; 8 nucleotides agree with TRBD1. TRBV23-1 is an open reading frame whose function is uncertain. This CDR3 has 15 residues. The J segment lost 2 bases and the V segment lost 8 bases, leaving 9 bases of the junction unmatched. DNA of the CDR3: TGCGCCAGCCGACACCGACAGGGGTCCACAGATACGCAGTATTTT. It specifies CASRHRQGSTDTQYF.

The table lists this clone with a count of one. The V and J genes are TRBV2 and TRBJ1-3; D remains ambiguous. The CDR3 sequence is 14 residues long. Germline values: CDR1 SNHLY, CDR2 FYNNEI. Trimming took 10 bases from V and 8 from J, leaving 21 bases between them. The CDR3 DNA sequence: TGTGCCATTAGGCGCCCCCCGATTGTGTACACCATATATTTT. This gives the protein CAIRRPPIVYTIYF.

The count of this clone is one. V gene TRBV19 combines with J gene TRBJ2-2; 8 bases match TRBD2. Per the germline V gene, CDR1 is LNHDA and CDR2 is SQIVND (reference sequence). V trimming: 3 bases; J trimming: 5 bases; junction bases outside the gene matches: 5. This CDR3 region has 15 residues. For the CDR3, the DNA is TGTGCCAGTAGTATGGGACTAGTGGAGACCGGGGAGCTGTTTTTT. This encodes CASSMGLVETGELFF.

The chain uses TRBV19 and TRBJ1-2, with D unclear. CDR1 and CDR2 (germline): LNHDA, SQIVND (reference sequence). CDR3 length equals 14 residues. Trimming pared 4 bases from V and 4 bases from J, leaving 13 bases between. CDR3 region: CASSSPGTPYGYTF. The CDR3 DNA sequence: TGTGCCAGTAGTAGCCCGGGCACCCCCTATGGCTACACCTTC.

V usage is TRBV5-4 and J usage is TRBJ1-2, with D tentatively TRBD1 (5 bases). The CDR3 has 14 residues. Per the germline V gene, CDR1 is SGHNT and CDR2 is YYREEE (reference sequence). V was trimmed by 0 bases and J by 4 bases, leaving 10 bases between them. The CDR3 loop is CASSLGGRSYGYTF. CDR3 sequence (DNA): TGTGCCAGCAGCTTGGGGGGCAGAAGCTATGGCTACACCTTC.